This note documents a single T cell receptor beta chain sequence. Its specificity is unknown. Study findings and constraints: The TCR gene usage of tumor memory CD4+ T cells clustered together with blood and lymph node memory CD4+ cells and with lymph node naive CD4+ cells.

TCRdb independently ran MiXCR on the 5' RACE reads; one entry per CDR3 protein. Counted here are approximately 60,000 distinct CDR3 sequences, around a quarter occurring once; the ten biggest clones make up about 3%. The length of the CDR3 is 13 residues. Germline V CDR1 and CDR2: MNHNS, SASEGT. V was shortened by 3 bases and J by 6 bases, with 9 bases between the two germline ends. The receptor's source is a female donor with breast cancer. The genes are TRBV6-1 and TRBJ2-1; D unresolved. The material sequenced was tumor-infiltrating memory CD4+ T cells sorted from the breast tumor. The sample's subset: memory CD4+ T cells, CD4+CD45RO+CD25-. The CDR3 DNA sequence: TGTGCCAGCAGTGATAGATCCCTCAATGAGCAGTTCTTC. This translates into CASSDRSLNEQFF.